This note documents a single T cell receptor beta chain sequence. With V trimmed by 6 bases and J by 1 base, 8 bases remained unmatched. In germline, CDR1 is SEHNR, CDR2 FQNEAQ (reference sequence). The CDR3 is 15 amino acids. The data originate from a study of blood T cell repertoires in COVID-19. At the level of the study: COVID-19 samples, acute and convalescent, were from the United States, Italy and Spain. Sources were T cells, B-cell-depleted T cells, or PBMCs; the material itself was cDNA or gDNA.

The authors' processing: Cell counts per sample came from amplifying reference gene primers. Method: immunoSEQ multiplex PCR; TCRdb's copy keeps in-frame clones and lacks some. Clone size and the V and J calls come from that table; the DNA yielded D and trimming. The table includes 150,000 to 200,000 clones, roughly 79% detected once. The chain uses TRBV7-9 and TRBJ1-1; 7 nucleotides align to TRBD1. Specimen: peripheral blood. The source of this sequence is a woman in her 70s with acute or convalescent COVID-19. Written as DNA, the CDR3 is TGTGCCAGCAGGGGTAACAGGGGCCAGAACACTGAAGCTTTCTTT. Its protein product is CASRGNRGQNTEAFF.